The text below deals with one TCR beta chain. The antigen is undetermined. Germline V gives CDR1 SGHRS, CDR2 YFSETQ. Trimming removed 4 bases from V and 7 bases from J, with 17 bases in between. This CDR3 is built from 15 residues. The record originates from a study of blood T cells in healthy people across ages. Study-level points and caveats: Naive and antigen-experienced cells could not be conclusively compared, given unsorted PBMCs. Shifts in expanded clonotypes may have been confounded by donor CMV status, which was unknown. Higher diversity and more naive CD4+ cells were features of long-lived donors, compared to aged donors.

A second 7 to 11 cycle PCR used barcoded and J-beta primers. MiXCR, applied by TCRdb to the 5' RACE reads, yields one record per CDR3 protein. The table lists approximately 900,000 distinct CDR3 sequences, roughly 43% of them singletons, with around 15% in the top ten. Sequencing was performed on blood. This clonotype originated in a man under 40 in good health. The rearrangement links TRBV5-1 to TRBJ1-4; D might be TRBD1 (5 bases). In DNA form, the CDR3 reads TGCGCCAGCAGCCGGGACGCCTCTCGAGGTGAAAAACTGTTTTTT. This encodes CASSRDASRGEKLFF. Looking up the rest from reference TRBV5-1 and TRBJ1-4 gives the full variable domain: KAGVTQTPRYLIKTRGQQVTLSCSPISGHRSVSWYQQTPGQGLQFLFEYFSETQRNKGNFPGRFSGRQFSNSRSEMNVSTLELGDSALYLCASSRDASRGEKLFFGSGTQLSVL.